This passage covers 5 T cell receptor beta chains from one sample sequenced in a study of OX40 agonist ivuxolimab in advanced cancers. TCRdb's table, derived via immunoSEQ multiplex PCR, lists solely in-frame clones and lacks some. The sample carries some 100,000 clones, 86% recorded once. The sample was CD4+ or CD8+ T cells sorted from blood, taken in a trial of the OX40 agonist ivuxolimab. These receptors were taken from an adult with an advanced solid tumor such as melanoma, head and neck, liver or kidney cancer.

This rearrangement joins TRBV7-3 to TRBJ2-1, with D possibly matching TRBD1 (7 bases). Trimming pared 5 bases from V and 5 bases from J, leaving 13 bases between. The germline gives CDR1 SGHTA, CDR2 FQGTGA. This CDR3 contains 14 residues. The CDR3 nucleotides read TGTGCCAGCAGCCCCGGGGGACAGAACAATGAGCAGTTCTTC. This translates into CASSPGGQNNEQFF. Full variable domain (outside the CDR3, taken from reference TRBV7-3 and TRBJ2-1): GAGVSQTPSNKVTEKGKYVELRCDPISGHTALYWYRQSLGQGPEFLIYFQGTGAADDSGLPNDRFFAVRPEGSVSTLKIQRTERGDSAVYLCASSPGGQNNEQFFGPGTRLTVL.

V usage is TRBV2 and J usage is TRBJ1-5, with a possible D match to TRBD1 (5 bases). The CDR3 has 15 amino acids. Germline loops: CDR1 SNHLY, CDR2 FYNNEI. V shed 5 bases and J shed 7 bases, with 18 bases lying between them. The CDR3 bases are TGTGCCAGCAGTAGGGGACGGGAGGTCGGCCAGCCCCAGCATTTT. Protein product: CASSRGREVGQPQHF.

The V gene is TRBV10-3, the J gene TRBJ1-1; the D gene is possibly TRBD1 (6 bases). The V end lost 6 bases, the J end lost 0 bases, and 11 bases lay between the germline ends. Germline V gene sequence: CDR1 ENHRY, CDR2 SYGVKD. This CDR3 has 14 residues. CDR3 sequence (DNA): TGTGCCATCAGCCAAGAGGGGGTGAACACTGAAGCTTTCTTT. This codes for CAISQEGVNTEAFF.

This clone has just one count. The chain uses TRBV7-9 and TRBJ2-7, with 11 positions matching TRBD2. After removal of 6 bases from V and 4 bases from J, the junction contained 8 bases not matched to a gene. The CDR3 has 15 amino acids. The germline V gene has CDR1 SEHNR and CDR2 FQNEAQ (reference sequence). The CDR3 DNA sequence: TGTGCCAGCAGTTTCGGGACTAGCGGTAATTACGAGCAGTACTTC. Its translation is CASSFGTSGNYEQYF.

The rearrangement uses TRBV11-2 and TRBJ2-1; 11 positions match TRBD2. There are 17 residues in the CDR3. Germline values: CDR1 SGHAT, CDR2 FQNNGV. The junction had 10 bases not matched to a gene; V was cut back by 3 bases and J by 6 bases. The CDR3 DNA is TGTGCCAGCAGCTTCCGGGAATCACTAGCGGGAGTCAATGAGCAGTTCTTC. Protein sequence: CASSFRESLAGVNEQFF. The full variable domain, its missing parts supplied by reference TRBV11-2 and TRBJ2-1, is EAGVAQSPRYKIIEKRQSVAFWCNPISGHATLYWYQQILGQGPKLLIQFQNNGVVDDSQLPKDRFSAERLKGVDSTLKIQPAKLEDSAVYLCASSFRESLAGVNEQFFGPGTRLTVL.